This T cell receptor beta chain was found in a study of blood T cell repertoires in COVID-19. Background on the study: The samples span acute and convalescent COVID-19 from the United States, Italy and Spain. T cells, B-cell-depleted T cells, or PBMCs supplied cDNA or gDNA.

Participant age was roughly 18 to 90 years, and participants resided in roughly 24 US areas. The CDR3 runs to 14 residues. The J segment lost 7 bases and the V segment lost 5 bases, leaving 8 bases of the junction unmatched. CDR1 is MNHNY and CDR2 is SVGAGI in the germline V gene (reference sequence). Original data processing: From reference gene primer amplification, estimates of nucleated cell counts were derived. Clones were sequenced by immunoSEQ multiplex PCR, and TCRdb holds only the in-frame ones, with some missing. Clone size and V and J calls were adopted from that table, with D and trimming inferred from the DNA. The table lists 200,000 to 250,000 clones, more than 80% of them singletons.

Sequencing used PBMCs or T cells enriched from blood (not recorded which). The V gene is TRBV6-6, the J gene TRBJ1-5; 7 bases line up with TRBD1. The clonotype comes from a man aged 55-75 years who had recovered from COVID-19. The CDR3 sequence: CASSPRQGRQPQHF. CDR3 DNA sequence: TGTGCCAGCAGTCCACGACAGGGTCGGCAGCCCCAGCATTTT.